The 6 T cell receptor beta chains below were found in one sample sequenced in a study of shared clonotypes between healthy human individuals. Clones were sequenced by immunoSEQ multiplex PCR, and TCRdb holds only the in-frame ones, with some missing. The profile shows millions of clones, about 93% of them singletons. CD45RO-negative, CCR7-selected cells formed the naive CD8 fraction, which excluded terminally differentiated effector memory CD45RA+ cells. Sequences were obtained from naive CD8+ T cells from PBMCs. Every receptor here comes from a young man in good health. Some clones in this sample may be carry-over from other donors' samples.

This clone showed up just once. The chain recombines TRBV19 with TRBJ2-3; 8 bases agree with TRBD2. The germline V gene encodes CDR1 LNHDA and CDR2 SQIVND (reference sequence). J was trimmed by 2 bases and V by 6 bases; bases with no gene match: 7. The CDR3 is 15 residues long. The CDR3: CASSLKREFTDTQYF. The CDR3 nucleotides are TGTGCCAGTAGCTTAAAGCGGGAGTTCACAGATACGCAGTATTTT.

This clone was counted once. The same CDR3 can be traced to other DNA sequences in this sample. This chain joins TRBV6-6 and TRBJ1-1; no clear D gene. Germline CDR1 and CDR2: MNHNY and SVGAGI (reference sequence). V lost 2 bases and J 6 bases, leaving 7 bases between the germline ends. This CDR3 spans 12 amino acids. CDR3 DNA sequence: TGTGCCAGCAGTTACGCGGGTGCTGAAGCTTTCTTT. Protein product: CASSYAGAEAFF.

The chain has TRBV11-3 and TRBJ2-2; no definite D call. Trimming removed 2 bases at V and 6 bases at J, with 13 bases between. This CDR3 has 15 amino acids. Germline V CDR1 and CDR2: SGHNT, YENEEA. The CDR3 DNA sequence: TGTGCCAGCAGCTTACTTGCGGAAGGCCCCGGGGAGCTGTTTTTT. Translated, it gives CASSLLAEGPGELFF.

The gene calls are TRBV18 and TRBJ1-5; 7 bases are a match to TRBD1. Losses at the gene ends were 3 bases for V and 0 bases for J; bases not matched to a gene: 8. Germline V gene data show CDR1 as KGHSH and CDR2 as LQKENI. This CDR3 has 17 amino acids. As DNA, the CDR3 is TGTGCCAGCTCACCGGAATCCGGGACAGTTAGCAATCAGCCCCAGCATTTT. Translation gives CASSPESGTVSNQPQHF.

The sample holds one count of this clone. The same CDR3 also results from other DNA sequences found in this sample. The chain combines TRBV4-3 with TRBJ2-1, with 13 bases fitting TRBD2. The junction had 3 bases not matched to a gene; V was cut back by 1 base and J by 9 bases. Germline V gene lookup returns CDR1 LGHNA and CDR2 YSLEER. The CDR3 length is 15 residues. CDR3 nucleotide sequence: TGCGCCAGCAGCCAAGGGACTAGCGGGAGCAGTGAGCAGTTCTTC. Translated, it gives CASSQGTSGSSEQFF.

The rearrangement uses TRBV19 and TRBJ1-2; the D is unclear. Trimming took off 1 base at V and 4 bases at J, with 13 bases between the two ends. CDR1 LNHDA and CDR2 SQIVND come from the germline V gene (reference sequence). The CDR3 has 15 amino acids. This CDR3 is CASSIGRAPIYGYTF. The CDR3 DNA is TGTGCCAGTAGTATAGGGAGGGCGCCCATCTATGGCTACACCTTC.